The next 20 T cell receptor beta chains were all read from a single sample in a study of blood T cell repertoires in COVID-19. Libraries were prepared by immunoSEQ multiplex PCR; TCRdb keeps only in-frame clonotypes and omits some of them. Of about 170,000 clones in the sample, approximately 80% were seen once. The sequencing sample was made of peripheral blood. These receptors all stem from a woman of 80 years or more with acute or convalescent COVID-19.

The chain joins TRBV19 to TRBJ2-3; possible D gene TRBD2, 7 bases. CDR1 and CDR2 from the germline V gene are LNHDA and SQIVND (reference sequence). This CDR3 comprises 14 residues. Trimming took 3 bases from V and 8 from J, leaving 15 bases between them. CDR3 sequence (DNA): TGTGCCAGTAGTATCCTCGGGGGGCAGGTTACGCAGTATTTT. It specifies CASSILGGQVTQYF.

The genes are TRBV25-1 and TRBJ2-1, with TRBD2 identical over 12 bases. V shed 9 bases and J 2 bases; nucleotides not matched to a gene: 8. CDR3 length: 16 residues. Germline lookup yields CDR1 MGHDK and CDR2 SYGVNS. CDR3 sequence: CASRSSGRGTYNEQFF. CDR3 nucleotides: TGTGCCAGTCGTTCTAGCGGGAGGGGAACCTACAATGAGCAGTTCTTC.

Notes on this clone: Additional DNA sequences in this sample encode the identical CDR3. This chain links TRBV19 with TRBJ1-5, with D maybe TRBD1 (5 bases). This CDR3 comprises 15 residues. CDR1 LNHDA and CDR2 SQIVND come from the germline V gene (reference sequence). With 5 bases removed from V and 2 bases from J, the gap between germline ends came to 13 bases. The CDR3 is CASSPGGRGNQPQHF. The CDR3 DNA reads as TGTGCCAGTAGTCCCGGGGGAAGAGGCAATCAGCCCCAGCATTTT.

The rearrangement joins TRBV3-1 (or the pseudogene TRBV3-2) to TRBJ2-3; 7 bases are a match to TRBD1. CDR1 LGHDT and CDR2 YNNKEL come from the germline V gene (reference sequence). The CDR3 extends over 15 amino acids. The V gene end was trimmed by 6 bases and the J gene end by 3 bases; junction bases not matched to a gene: 9. For the CDR3, the DNA is TGTGCCAGCAGGCTGACAGGGTCTCTGACAGATACGCAGTATTTT. Translation gives CASRLTGSLTDTQYF.

V and J are TRBV3-1 (or the pseudogene TRBV3-2) and TRBJ2-3; 8 nucleotides agree with TRBD1. CDR1 LGHDT and CDR2 YNNKEL come from the germline V gene (reference sequence). The CDR3 loop spans 16 amino acids. J was trimmed by 2 bases and V by 5 bases; bases with no gene match: 9. CDR3 residues: CASSGAGTGLTDTQYF. CDR3 DNA sequence: TGTGCCAGCAGCGGAGCCGGGACAGGCCTCACAGATACGCAGTATTTT.

V gene TRBV12-3 or TRBV12-4 combines with J gene TRBJ2-5; D is unresolved. V lost 4 bases and J 5 bases, leaving 8 bases between the germline ends. The CDR3 loop spans 12 amino acids. CDR3 nucleotide sequence: TGTGCCAGCAGTTCGTTCCTGGAGACCCAGTACTTC. It translates to CASSSFLETQYF.

This clone was seen a few times. The sample holds other DNA sequences that translate to the same CDR3. V gene TRBV6-2 or TRBV6-3 combines with J gene TRBJ2-2, with TRBD1 matching over 10 bases. Germline V gene lookup returns CDR1 MNHEY and CDR2 SVGEGT. V shed 0 bases, J shed 5 bases, and the junction held 3 bases outside the gene matches. The CDR3 runs 16 residues. The CDR3 reads CASSYSRTGGTGELFF. The CDR3 bases are TGTGCCAGCAGTTACTCCCGGACAGGGGGAACCGGGGAGCTGTTTTTT.

The J gene is TRBJ1-1, the V gene TRBV11-2, with D perhaps TRBD1 (5 bases). CDR1 and CDR2 from the germline V gene are SGHAT and FQNNGV. This CDR3 is built from 14 residues. Trimming took off 5 bases at V and 11 bases at J, with 21 bases between the two ends. DNA of the CDR3: TGTGCCAGCAGCGCGGGACGGAGGGCCGTTGCTGCTTTCTTT. Residues: CASSAGRRAVAAFF. The full variable domain, rest sourced from reference TRBV11-2 and TRBJ1-1, is EAGVAQSPRYKIIEKRQSVAFWCNPISGHATLYWYQQILGQGPKLLIQFQNNGVVDDSQLPKDRFSAERLKGVDSTLKIQPAKLEDSAVYLCASSAGRRAVAAFFGQGTRLTVV.

The chain links TRBV18 to TRBJ2-3; TRBD2 matches 9 bases. CDR3 length: 16 amino acids. After removal of 1 base from V and 2 bases from J, the junction contained 4 bases not matched to a gene. CDR1 and CDR2 (germline): KGHSH, LQKENI. The CDR3 coding sequence is TGTGCCAGCTCACCACTCGCGGGAGGGCCCACAGATACGCAGTATTTT. This sequence encodes CASSPLAGGPTDTQYF.

This chain uses TRBV3-1 (or the pseudogene TRBV3-2) with TRBJ2-7; TRBD1 matches 8 bases. Per germline, CDR1 LGHDT and CDR2 YNNKEL (reference sequence). The CDR3 is made up of 18 amino acids. The junction had 12 bases not matched to a gene; V was cut back by 0 bases and J by 2 bases. The CDR3 bases are TGTGCCAGCAGCCAAGAGGCCGGTTGGGACAGGATCCCCTACGAGCAGTACTTC. Its translation is CASSQEAGWDRIPYEQYF.

This sequence joins TRBV5-1 and TRBJ2-1; TRBD2 matches 9 bases. The length of the CDR3 is 15 residues. From germline, CDR1 is SGHRS and CDR2 YFSETQ. Trimming cost V 1 base and J 1 base; bases outside gene matches: 0. In DNA form, the CDR3 reads TGCGCCAGCAGCTTGAGCGGGAGGTCCTACAATGAGCAGTTCTTC. Protein product: CASSLSGRSYNEQFF.

This chain links TRBV11-2 with TRBJ2-7; D is possibly TRBD1 (5 bases). In germline, CDR1 is SGHAT, CDR2 FQNNGV. The CDR3 runs 14 residues. Trimming took 1 base from V and 2 from J, leaving 9 bases between them. CDR3 sequence: CASSLGAGTYEQYF. The CDR3 bases are TGTGCCAGCAGCTTAGGGGCAGGGACCTACGAGCAGTACTTC.

This clone was found a few times. The chain uses TRBV14 and TRBJ1-2; D may be TRBD1 (5 bases). V was cut by 1 base and J by 3 bases, with 6 bases left in between. Germline V gene sequence: CDR1 SGHDN, CDR2 FVKESK. The CDR3 runs to 13 residues. The CDR3: CASSQVGHYGYTF. CDR3 nucleotides: TGTGCCAGCAGCCAAGTGGGGCACTATGGCTACACCTTC.

This clone was picked up one time. The chain recombines TRBV4-1 with TRBJ2-3; 14 nucleotides match TRBD2. V lost 6 bases and J lost 5; bases outside the gene matches: 4. The CDR3 loop spans 15 amino acids. Per germline, CDR1 MGHRA and CDR2 YSYEKL. The CDR3 sequence: CASRSGLAGVDTQYF. The CDR3 coding sequence is TGCGCCAGCAGATCGGGACTAGCGGGAGTAGATACGCAGTATTTT.

The chain couples TRBV7-9 to TRBJ1-1; D remains ambiguous. The CDR3 totals 12 residues. The V end was cut by 3 bases, the J end by 2 bases, with 4 bases between. Germline-derived CDR1 and CDR2 are SEHNR and FQNEAQ (reference sequence). The CDR3 reads CASSFLNTEAFF. CDR3 bases: TGTGCCAGCAGCTTTCTAAACACTGAAGCTTTCTTT.

This sequence joins TRBV4-3 and TRBJ2-7, with D possibly being TRBD2 (6 bases). In germline, CDR1 is LGHNA, CDR2 YSLEER. This CDR3 has 16 residues. Trimming stripped 1 base from V and 2 bases from J, with 15 bases between. DNA for the CDR3: TGCGCCAGCAGCCAAGGGCTAGCGACCGGACCCTACGAGCAGTACTTC. Translated: CASSQGLATGPYEQYF.

This clone was recorded only once. The V and J genes are TRBV5-1 and TRBJ2-3, with a tentative D call TRBD2 (6 bases). Germline lookup yields CDR1 SGHRS and CDR2 YFSETQ. V dropped 7 bases and J dropped 4 bases, with 13 bases sitting between them. The CDR3 has 13 amino acids. CDR3 sequence (DNA): TGCGCCAGCCGCCGGGAGTCCCCAGATACGCAGTATTTT. Its translation is CASRRESPDTQYF.

The table lists this clone with a count of one. This chain links TRBV5-4 with TRBJ1-4, with 7 bases that match TRBD1. CDR3 length equals 15 residues. The germline gives CDR1 SGHNT, CDR2 YYREEE (reference sequence). With 4 bases clipped from V and 5 bases from J, the junction kept 8 bases outside the gene matches. The CDR3 nucleotides are TGTGCCAGCAGCGTAAGGACAGGAGCCAATGAAAAACTGTTTTTT. It yields the protein CASSVRTGANEKLFF.

V usage is TRBV30 and J usage is TRBJ2-5, with D possibly matching TRBD1 (6 bases). V lost 4 bases to trimming and J lost 4 bases, with 16 bases between them. Germline values: CDR1 GTSNPN, CDR2 SVGIG (reference sequence). The CDR3 spans 14 residues. CDR3 nucleotide sequence: TGTGCCTGGAAAACGAATGGGGGCGTAGAGACCCAGTACTTC. Encoded protein: CAWKTNGGVETQYF.

This clone has only a few counts. This chain uses TRBV7-9 with TRBJ2-1, with 7 bases fitting TRBD1. CDR1 SEHNR and CDR2 FQNEAQ come from the germline V gene (reference sequence). Trimming at V came to 5 bases and at J to 8 bases, leaving 9 bases not matched to a gene. The CDR3 has 14 amino acids. Here the CDR3 DNA reads TGTGCCAGCAGCCCACAGGGGCTTGGCGATGAGCAGTTCTTC. Its translation: CASSPQGLGDEQFF.